A single sample gave rise to the 26 T cell receptor beta chains below, sequenced in a study of T-cell reconstitution after alpha-beta-depleted transplantation in children. During its preparation, the TCRbeta library received unique molecular identifiers. TCRdb ran MiXCR on the PCR reads and lists one entry per CDR3 protein. The table has 140,000 or so distinct CDR3 sequences, 8.8% seen once. The material was PBMCs, mostly from graft donor cells, obtained 180 days after TCRalphabeta/CD19-depleted stem cell transplant. The source of these receptors is a female patient aged 2-10 years who had a stem cell transplant for congenital amegakaryocytic thrombocytopenia, so the T cells may come from the graft donor.

This clonotype occurred many times. The V gene is TRBV20-1, the J gene TRBJ1-5; D remains unclear. Trimming left V 1 base short and J 4 bases short, with 8 bases between. The germline V gene encodes CDR1 DFQATT and CDR2 SNEGSKA (reference sequence). The CDR3 spans 13 residues. The CDR3 DNA sequence: TGCAGTGCTAGAGTTGGAGGGAATCAGCCCCAGCATTTT. It is translated as CSARVGGNQPQHF.

This clonotype was seen more than once but under ten times. The J gene is TRBJ2-3, the V gene TRBV19, with 8 bases fitting TRBD2. The CDR3 totals 17 residues. The germline V gene encodes CDR1 LNHDA and CDR2 SQIVND (reference sequence). The junction had 15 bases not matched to a gene; V was cut back by 8 bases and J by 2 bases. Written as DNA, the CDR3 is TGTGCCAGTTCTCTTTGGGGACTAGGTCTTTCCACAGATACGCAGTATTTT. Translated, it gives CASSLWGLGLSTDTQYF.

This clonotype was seen repeatedly, ten times or more. Sequence at one end of the junction differs from germline and may be a read error. The chain combines TRBV6-2 or TRBV6-3 with TRBJ2-1, with 13 bases matching TRBD2. This CDR3 has 12 amino acids. CDR1 and CDR2 from the germline V gene are MNHEY and SVGEGT. CDR3 bases: TGTGCCAGCAGTTACTCGGGGACTAGCGGGGTCTTC. This gives the protein CASSYSGTSGVF.

This clonotype showed up many times. The chain combines TRBV29-1 with TRBJ1-1; perhaps TRBD1 as D (5 bases). Germline V gene data show CDR1 as SQVTM and CDR2 as ANQGSEA. CDR3 length: 13 amino acids. V lost 5 bases and J lost 3, with 13 bases in between. Written as DNA, the CDR3 is TGCAGCGTTTCACAGGTTTGGGACACTGAAGCTTTCTTT. Protein product: CSVSQVWDTEAFF.

The sample holds many counts of this clonotype. The genes are TRBV5-1 and TRBJ2-5, with 8 bases aligning to TRBD1. CDR3 length equals 13 residues. Germline trimming cut 4 bases from V and 5 bases from J; bases unmatched to any gene: 4. Germline CDR1 reads SGHRS; CDR2 reads YFSETQ. CDR3 nucleotide sequence: TGCGCCAGCAGCGCAGGGGGCGGGGAGACCCAGTACTTC. Amino acids: CASSAGGGETQYF.

This clonotype was seen ten or more times. This sequence joins TRBV5-1 and TRBJ1-4; 8 nucleotides agree with TRBD1. V lost 0 bases, J lost 5 bases, and 0 bases stayed unmatched. The CDR3 is 14 amino acids. Germline V gene lookup returns CDR1 SGHRS and CDR2 YFSETQ. CDR3 nucleotide sequence: TGCGCCAGCAGCTTGGGGACAGGGAATGAAAAACTGTTTTTT. Translation: CASSLGTGNEKLFF. Combining the CDR3 with reference TRBV5-1 and TRBJ1-4 gives the whole variable domain KAGVTQTPRYLIKTRGQQVTLSCSPISGHRSVSWYQQTPGQGLQFLFEYFSETQRNKGNFPGRFSGRQFSNSRSEMNVSTLELGDSALYLCASSLGTGNEKLFFGSGTQLSVL.

This clonotype came up many times. This chain connects TRBV28 to TRBJ1-5, with 7 bases aligning to TRBD1. In germline, CDR1 is MDHEN, CDR2 SYDVKM. The CDR3 extends over 17 amino acids. Losses at the gene ends were 3 bases for V and 0 bases for J; bases not matched to a gene: 8. The CDR3 coding sequence is TGTGCCAGCAGTTTTGTACAGGGGAAGAATAGCAATCAGCCCCAGCATTTT. Its protein is CASSFVQGKNSNQPQHF.

This clonotype has ten or more counts. The V gene is TRBV6-2 or TRBV6-3, the J gene TRBJ2-2, with 8 bases matching TRBD2. The V segment lost 5 bases and the J segment 5 bases; nucleotides outside the gene matches: 4. Germline loops: CDR1 MNHEY, CDR2 SVGEGT. CDR3 size: 14 residues. The CDR3 DNA sequence: TGTGCCAGCAGTCGGACTAGCAGGACCGGGGAGCTGTTTTTT. Its translation: CASSRTSRTGELFF.

The rearrangement uses TRBV4-1 and TRBJ2-1; 10 bases agree with TRBD2. Looked up from germline, CDR1 is MGHRA and CDR2 is YSYEKL. The CDR3 is 17 amino acids. J gave up 2 bases and V 1 base, and 5 bases lay outside the gene matches. The CDR3 DNA reads TGCGCCAGCAGCCAAGCCGCAGCGGGAGGGCCCTACAATGAGCAGTTCTTC. Translation: CASSQAAAGGPYNEQFF.

The rearrangement uses TRBV6-2 or TRBV6-3 and TRBJ2-2, with D possibly being TRBD1 (5 bases). V shed 6 bases and J shed 3 bases, with 14 bases lying between them. Germline V gene lookup returns CDR1 MNHEY and CDR2 SVGEGT. This CDR3 is built from 15 residues. This chain's CDR3 is CASRPWGRYTGELFF. The DNA for the CDR3 is TGTGCCAGCAGGCCCTGGGGCCGTTACACCGGGGAGCTGTTTTTT.

This clonotype was recorded at least ten times. V usage is TRBV10-3 and J usage is TRBJ2-5; tentative D call: TRBD2 (6 bases). Trimming left V 5 bases short and J 5 bases short, with 18 bases between. From germline, CDR1 is ENHRY and CDR2 SYGVKD. The CDR3 length is 15 residues. CDR3 loop: CAISMGLQNGETQYF. CDR3 nucleotide sequence: TGTGCCATCAGTATGGGACTCCAGAACGGGGAGACCCAGTACTTC.

The rearrangement uses TRBV20-1 and TRBJ1-1; no firm D call. Trimming shortened V by 8 bases and J by 2 bases, and 18 bases separated the two germline ends. Germline V gives CDR1 DFQATT, CDR2 SNEGSKA (reference sequence). The CDR3 contains 14 residues. The CDR3 coding sequence is TGCAGTTCCAAACGGACGGTCCAAAACACTGAAGCTTTCTTT. This encodes CSSKRTVQNTEAFF.

The chain couples TRBV29-1 to TRBJ2-7, with 8 nucleotides matching TRBD2. The V segment lost 6 bases and the J segment 2 bases; nucleotides outside the gene matches: 18. Germline CDR1 and CDR2: SQVTM and ANQGSEA. This CDR3 is 17 amino acids long. The CDR3 bases are TGCAGCGTCGTAGAGGGACTAGGGATAGGGGATCCCTACGAGCAGTACTTC. It yields the protein CSVVEGLGIGDPYEQYF.

With respect to this clonotype: At one end the junction does not follow the germline gene, possibly because of a read error. The chain uses TRBV7-8 and TRBJ2-2; 9 bases are a match to TRBD2. The germline gives CDR1 SGHVS, CDR2 FQNEAQ. The CDR3 runs to 16 residues. This chain's CDR3 is CASSLDAGGLTGELFF. DNA of the CDR3: TGTGCCAGCAGCTTAGACGCGGGGGGGCTCACCGGGGAGTTGTTTTTT.

The chain has TRBV6-5 and TRBJ2-2, with 10 bases that match TRBD2. Germline trimming cut 0 bases from V and 7 bases from J; bases unmatched to any gene: 8. Germline CDR1 is MNHEY and CDR2 is SVGAGI. CDR3 length: 17 residues. The CDR3 loop is CASSYSYLAGVGGELFF. CDR3 DNA: TGTGCCAGCAGTTACTCCTACCTAGCGGGAGTGGGCGGGGAGCTGTTTTTT.

The genes are TRBV20-1 and TRBJ2-5; TRBD2 agrees at 7 bases. The germline gives CDR1 DFQATT, CDR2 SNEGSKA (reference sequence). The CDR3 is 15 amino acids. V lost 2 bases to trimming and J lost 0 bases; unmatched junction nucleotides: 6. CDR3 sequence (DNA): TGCAGTGCTAGATCACAGCGGGATAACCAAGAGACCCAGTACTTC. Translating gives CSARSQRDNQETQYF.

At least ten counts were recorded for this clonotype. The chain carries TRBV7-6 and TRBJ1-2; D gene ambiguous. In germline, CDR1 is SGHVS, CDR2 FNYEAQ. This CDR3 has 12 amino acids. The V end lost 1 base, the J end lost 7 bases, and 7 bases lay between the germline ends. CDR3 amino acids: CASSLGVFGYTF. The DNA of the CDR3 is TGTGCCAGCAGCTTAGGGGTTTTTGGCTACACCTTC.

This clonotype has ten or more counts. The chain carries TRBV29-1 and TRBJ1-3; no firm D call. V lost 4 bases and J 2 bases, leaving 9 bases between the germline ends. Per the germline V gene, CDR1 is SQVTM and CDR2 is ANQGSEA. The CDR3 is 13 residues long. This CDR3 reads CSVVRLTGNTIYF. The CDR3 bases are TGCAGCGTTGTCCGATTAACTGGAAACACCATATATTTT. Full variable domain (outside the CDR3, taken from reference TRBV29-1 and TRBJ1-3): SAVISQKPSRDICQRGTSLTIQCQVDSQVTMMFWYRQQPGQSLTLIATANQGSEATYESGFVIDKFPISRPNLTFSTLTVSNMSPEDSSIYLCSVVRLTGNTIYFGEGSWLTVV.

This clonotype has at least ten counts. This chain joins TRBV10-3 and TRBJ2-1, with D maybe TRBD2 (5 bases). V was shortened by 5 bases and J by 3 bases, with 11 bases between the two germline ends. The CDR3 loop spans 14 amino acids. Germline loops: CDR1 ENHRY, CDR2 SYGVKD. The CDR3 here is CAISTREGYNEQFF. The CDR3 DNA is TGTGCCATCAGTACACGGGAAGGCTACAATGAGCAGTTCTTC.

This clonotype showed up many times. The chain employs TRBV10-3 and TRBJ1-5; D may be TRBD1 (5 bases). The V gene lost 0 bases and the J gene lost 5 bases, with 8 bases spanning the gap. Germline lookup yields CDR1 ENHRY and CDR2 SYGVKD. This CDR3 is built from 14 residues. This CDR3 reads CAISESGAYQPQHF. For the CDR3, the DNA is TGTGCCATCAGTGAGTCAGGGGCCTATCAGCCCCAGCATTTT.

In its sample, this clonotype was seen many times. The rearrangement uses TRBV12-3 or TRBV12-4 and TRBJ2-4, with D perhaps TRBD2 (5 bases). V was pared by 3 bases and J by 6 bases, with 18 bases between. This CDR3 region has 16 residues. The CDR3 reads CASSFLGPREGNIQYF. CDR3 sequence (DNA): TGTGCCAGCAGTTTTCTGGGCCCCCGAGAGGGAAACATTCAGTACTTC.

The rearrangement links TRBV12-3 or TRBV12-4 to TRBJ1-1; D ambiguous. The CDR3 extends over 16 amino acids. The ends were cut back, 1 base at V and 5 bases at J, with 17 bases in the middle. CDR3: CASSLGVAGLGTEAFF. In nucleotides, the CDR3 is TGTGCCAGCAGTTTAGGGGTAGCCGGGCTGGGGACTGAAGCTTTCTTT.

This clonotype was seen at least ten times. The chain uses TRBV29-1 and TRBJ2-2, with D maybe TRBD1 (5 bases). Germline V gives CDR1 SQVTM, CDR2 ANQGSEA. The V gene lost 4 bases and the J gene lost 3 bases, with 12 bases spanning the gap. This CDR3 has 14 amino acids. The CDR3 nucleotides read TGCAGCGTTGGGGCAGGGCCGTACACCGGGGAGCTGTTTTTT. Protein sequence: CSVGAGPYTGELFF.

A remark on this clonotype: A much larger clone lies a single base off, so this may be a read error. The chain employs TRBV29-1 and TRBJ1-2, with D maybe TRBD1 (6 bases). Germline CDR1 is SQVTM and CDR2 is ANQGSEA. This CDR3 spans 13 amino acids. Here the CDR3 reads CSVTGGGNYGYAF. DNA for the CDR3: TGCAGCGTGACAGGTGGTGGGAACTATGGCTACGCCTTC.

This clonotype was seen once. The J gene is TRBJ2-1, the V gene TRBV4-3; perhaps D is TRBD1 or TRBD2 (5 bases each). This CDR3 has 17 residues. Per germline, CDR1 LGHNA and CDR2 YSLEER. V dropped 3 bases and J dropped 3 bases, with 18 bases sitting between them. The CDR3 here is CASSHLRRQGDYNEQFF. The CDR3 coding sequence is TGCGCCAGCAGCCACCTGAGGCGGCAGGGAGACTACAATGAGCAGTTCTTC.

The chain combines TRBV5-6 with TRBJ2-2; D uncertain. This CDR3 region has 19 residues. V dropped 2 bases and J dropped 6 bases, with 26 bases sitting between them. Germline assignment: CDR1 SGHDT and CDR2 YYEEEE. For the CDR3, the DNA is TGTGCCAGCAGCTTTCGTCAGTTATTTGGTAGCCGGTTCTCCGGGGAGCTGTTTTTT. It codes for CASSFRQLFGSRFSGELFF.